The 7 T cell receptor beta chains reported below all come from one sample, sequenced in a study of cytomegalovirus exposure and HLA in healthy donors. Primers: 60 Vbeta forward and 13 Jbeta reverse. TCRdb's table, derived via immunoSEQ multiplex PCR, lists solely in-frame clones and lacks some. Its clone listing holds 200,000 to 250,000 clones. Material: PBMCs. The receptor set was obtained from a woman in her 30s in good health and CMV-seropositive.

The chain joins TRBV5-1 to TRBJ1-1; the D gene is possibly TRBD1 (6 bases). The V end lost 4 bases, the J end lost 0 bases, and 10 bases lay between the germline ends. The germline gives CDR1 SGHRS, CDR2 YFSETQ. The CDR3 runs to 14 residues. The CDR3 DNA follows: TGCGCCAGCAGCCCCACAGGGATGAACACTGAAGCTTTCTTT. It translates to CASSPTGMNTEAFF.

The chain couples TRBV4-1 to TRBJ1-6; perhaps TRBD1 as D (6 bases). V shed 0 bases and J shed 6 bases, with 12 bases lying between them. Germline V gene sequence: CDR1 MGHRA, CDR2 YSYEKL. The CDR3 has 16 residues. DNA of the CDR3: TGCGCCAGCAGCCAAGATTCGGACAGCCTTAATTCACCCCTCCACTTT. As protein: CASSQDSDSLNSPLHF.

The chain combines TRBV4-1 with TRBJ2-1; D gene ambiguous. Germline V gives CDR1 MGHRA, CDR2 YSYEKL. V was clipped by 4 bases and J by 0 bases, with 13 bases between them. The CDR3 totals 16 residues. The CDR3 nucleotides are TGCGCCAGCAGCCCCTATTCTAGAGCCTCCTACAATGAGCAGTTCTTC. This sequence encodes CASSPYSRASYNEQFF.

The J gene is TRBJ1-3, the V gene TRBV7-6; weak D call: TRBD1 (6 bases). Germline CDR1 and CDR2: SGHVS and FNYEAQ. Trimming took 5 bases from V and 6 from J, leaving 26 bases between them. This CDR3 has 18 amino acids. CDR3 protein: CASSPLGLYREEENTIYF. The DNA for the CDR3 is TGTGCCAGCAGCCCGCTGGGCCTTTACAGGGAAGAGGAAAACACCATATATTTT.

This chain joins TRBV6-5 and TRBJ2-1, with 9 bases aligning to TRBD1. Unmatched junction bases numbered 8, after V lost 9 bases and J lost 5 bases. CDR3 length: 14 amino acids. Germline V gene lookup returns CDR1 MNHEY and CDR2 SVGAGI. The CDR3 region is CASLRDRDHNEQFF. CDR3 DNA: TGTGCCAGTCTCCGGGACAGGGACCACAATGAGCAGTTCTTC.

CDR3 DNA sequence: TGTGCCAGCAGTGAAGCCTTCGTAAGGGGCTCCAATCAGCCCCAGCATTTT. Its protein is CASSEAFVRGSNQPQHF. V usage is TRBV6-1 and J usage is TRBJ1-5; D perhaps matches TRBD1 (5 bases). The germline V gene encodes CDR1 MNHNS and CDR2 SASEGT. Between the trimmed V and J ends, which lost 0 bases and 3 bases, there was a span of 15 bases. The CDR3 spans 17 residues.

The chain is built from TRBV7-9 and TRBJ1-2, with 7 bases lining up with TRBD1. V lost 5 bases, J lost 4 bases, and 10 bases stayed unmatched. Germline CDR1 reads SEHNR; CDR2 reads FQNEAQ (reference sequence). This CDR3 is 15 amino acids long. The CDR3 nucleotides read TGTGCCAGCAGCGCACAGGGGAGTAGGGGCTATGGCTACACCTTC. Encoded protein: CASSAQGSRGYGYTF.